This TCR beta chain appears in the sequencing data of a study of blood T cells in healthy people across ages. Whole-study findings and limits: Among long-lived donors, naive CD4+ cells were more numerous and diversity higher than in aged donors.

V was clipped by 0 bases and J by 6 bases, with 8 bases between them. The CDR3 sequence is 13 residues long. Germline assignment: CDR1 LGHNA and CDR2 YNFKEQ. A few counts support this clonotype. Its matching antigen is unknown. Together with a sample-barcoded 5' primer, a J-beta primer mix was included in a second PCR lasting roughly 7 to 11 cycles. A single record per CDR3 protein comes from TCRdb applying MiXCR to the 5' RACE reads. The table includes over a million distinct CDR3 sequences, 40% to 55% detected once. Sequences were obtained from blood. This TCR was sampled from a woman aged 60-75 years in good health. V is TRBV4-2 and J is TRBJ2-5; D unresolved. DNA for the CDR3: TGTGCCAGCAGCCAAGATTTAGTAAAGACCCAGTACTTC. Its translation is CASSQDLVKTQYF.